These 8 T cell receptor beta chains share one sample of origin, sequenced in a study of blood T cells in healthy people across ages. It was with a sample-barcoded 5' primer and a J-beta primer mix that a second PCR of roughly 7 to 12 cycles was run. A single record per CDR3 protein comes from TCRdb applying MiXCR to the 5' RACE reads. The sample has about 1,600,000 distinct CDR3 sequences, 42% seen once. Specimen: blood. The receptors shown here come from a woman between 18 and 29 years old in good health.

The chain joins TRBV5-6 to TRBJ1-2; no reliable D call. Germline CDR1 reads SGHDT; CDR2 reads YYEEEE. The length of the CDR3 is 11 residues. The V end lost 4 bases, the J end lost 7 bases, and 8 bases lay between the germline ends. The CDR3 reads CASSNHSGYTF. Here the CDR3 DNA reads TGTGCCAGCAGCAACCACAGTGGCTACACCTTC. Together with reference TRBV5-6 and TRBJ1-2, the CDR3 gives the full variable domain: DAGVTQSPTHLIKTRGQQVTLRCSPKSGHDTVSWYQQALGQGPQFIFQYYEEEERQRGNFPDRFSGHQFPNYSSELNVNALLLGDSALYLCASSNHSGYTFGSGTRLTVV.

This clonotype came up a few times. This chain joins TRBV9 and TRBJ2-4, with D hard to call. This CDR3 region has 14 residues. Germline V gene lookup returns CDR1 SGDLS and CDR2 YYNGEE. The ends were cut back, 3 bases at V and 0 bases at J, with 7 bases in the middle. The DNA of the CDR3 is TGTGCCAGCAGCGAAAGTTTAGCCAAAAACATTCAGTACTTC. Its translation is CASSESLAKNIQYF.

The rearrangement uses TRBV10-3 and TRBJ1-1, with 8 bases aligning to TRBD1. V gave up 2 bases and J gave up 3 bases; unmatched junction bases: 2. Per the germline V gene, CDR1 is ENHRY and CDR2 is SYGVKD. The CDR3 runs to 14 residues. Written as DNA, the CDR3 is TGTGCCATCAGTGAGCTGACAGGGGACACTGAAGCTTTCTTT. Amino acids: CAISELTGDTEAFF.

This chain connects TRBV7-2 to TRBJ2-7; TRBD2 aligns across 10 bases. The better agreement between TRBJ2-5 and the DNA end casts doubt on the J call. CDR3 length: 15 amino acids. CDR1 is SGHTA and CDR2 is FQGNSA in the germline V gene. In DNA form, the CDR3 reads TGTGCCAGCAGCTTGGAACTAGCGGGATCGGAGACCCAGTACTTC. Its protein product is CASSLELAGSETQYF.

The V and J genes are TRBV2 and TRBJ2-3, with TRBD2 identical over 7 bases. V gave up 7 bases and J gave up 3 bases; unmatched junction bases: 10. CDR3 length: 15 residues. Germline CDR1 is SNHLY and CDR2 is FYNNEI. The CDR3 sequence: CASTVGGSGTDTQYF. The DNA of the CDR3 is TGTGCCAGCACGGTGGGAGGGAGCGGGACAGATACGCAGTATTTT.

This clonotype was detected a few times. One junction end disagrees with the germline gene, perhaps due to a read error. The chain has TRBV5-1 and TRBJ1-1; D unresolved. In germline, CDR1 is SGHRS, CDR2 YFSETQ. This CDR3 is built from 14 residues. The CDR3, as DNA: TGTGCCAGCAGCTTGACCGAGGGGAACACTGAAGCTTTCTTT. Amino acids: CASSLTEGNTEAFF.

This chain connects TRBV7-9 to TRBJ2-1, with D possibly called TRBD1 or TRBD2 (5 bases each). Per germline, CDR1 SEHNR and CDR2 FQNEAQ (reference sequence). Trimming cost V 7 bases and J 2 bases, with 12 bases left between them. This CDR3 is built from 14 residues. The CDR3 region has the DNA TGTGCCAGCAAACGGGACCCTCCCTACAATGAGCAGTTCTTC. It is translated as CASKRDPPYNEQFF.

This clonotype was observed once. The chain couples TRBV12-3 or TRBV12-4 to TRBJ2-7, with 12 bases that match TRBD2. J lost 2 bases, V lost 0 bases, and 5 bases had no gene match. This CDR3 contains 17 residues. The CDR3 loop is CASSLATLAGGPYEQYF. DNA for the CDR3: TGTGCCAGCAGTTTAGCTACACTAGCGGGGGGCCCCTACGAGCAGTACTTC.